This TCR beta chain comes out of a study of OX40 agonist ivuxolimab in advanced cancers. Describing the broader study: Ivuxolimab was a fully human IgG2 agonistic monoclonal antibody targeting the costimulatory receptor OX40 (CD134). Three dose-escalation patients achieved partial responses, one with hepatocellular carcinoma and two with cutaneous melanoma. Peripheral TCRbeta sequencing was intended to test whether TCR sequence diversity was altered and clonal T-cell expansion was caused by ivuxolimab. The monotherapy dose-escalation portion (N ≈ 52 patients) of the phase I ivuxolimab trial is reported in the paper. The dose-escalation cohort was roughly 87% male with a mean age of about 58 years, ranging from about 23 to 85. Intravenous ivuxolimab was administered to patients every 2 weeks at six dose levels: 0.01, 0.1, 0.3, 1.5, 3 and 10 mg/kg. Prior anti-PD-1, anti-PD-L1 or anti-CTLA-4 therapy was permitted, and 35% to 40% of dose-escalation patients had received checkpoint inhibitors. Of the roughly 51 dose-escalation patients, hepatocellular carcinoma was present in roughly 19, melanoma in around 15, renal cell carcinoma in 9 and head and neck cancer in 9.

As concerns this clone: Its antigen target is currently unknown. Per-nucleotide qualities are absent, and no much larger clonotype sits a single base away.

CDR1 MGHRA and CDR2 YSYEKL were looked up in the germline V gene. V and J are trimmed by 2 bases and 1 base, and the gene matches miss 6 bases of the junction. CDR3 length: 16 amino acids, cysteine to phenylalanine. Left in the record is the CDR3 DNA by itself, 48 bases read in frame from the first base. The paper as a whole reports these results and caveats: On average, CD8+ T cells showed more expanded clones than CD4+ T cells after ivuxolimab. In the 0.1-3.0 mg/kg groups, partial responders were among the patients with the lowest normalized peripheral clonal expansion, particularly in CD8+ T cells. At doses from 0.1 to 3.0 mg/kg, clonal expansion was seen in both CD4+ and CD8+ blood T cells between baseline and week 6. Antigen specificity was not determined for the clonally expanded peripheral T cells. Low levels of normalized T-cell clonal expansion were also seen in some nonresponding patients.

To sequence the TCRbeta CDR3 region, genomic DNA was isolated from the sorted cells. The immunoSEQ Assay was used to sequence the TCRbeta CDR3 regions. Sourced from immuneACCESS, this table was stored by TCRdb with only in-frame sequences that have V and J called. A share of the clones is absent; for the studies checked, an unresolved V gene accounts for under half, and the remainder has no known explanation. The sample has some 60,000 clones on record, more than 85% of them singletons. Approximately 19% of the sample belongs to the ten largest clones. Patients with a history of autoimmune disease or receiving systemic immunosuppression were excluded from the trial. Peripheral blood for TCR sequencing was drawn from every dose cohort at baseline, at cycle 4 day 1 and at cycle 7 day 1. The samples were taken from a phase I, first-in-human, multicenter, open-label dose-escalation trial of ivuxolimab. Adults with locally advanced or metastatic head and neck squamous cell, hepatocellular, melanoma or renal cell carcinoma were enrolled in the trial. Before TCR sequencing, CD4+ T cells and CD8+ T cells from peripheral blood were sorted into separate populations.

The material was CD4+ or CD8+ T cells sorted from blood, obtained in a trial of the OX40 agonist ivuxolimab. The clonotype was recovered from an adult with an advanced solid tumor such as melanoma, head and neck, liver or kidney cancer. The sequence joins TRBV4-1 to TRBJ2-3, with TRBD1 matching 7 junction bases. The sequence in DNA is TGCGCCAGCAGCCAACTAACAGGGGACGGCACAGATACGCAGTATTTT. This yields the protein CASSQLTGDGTDTQYF.